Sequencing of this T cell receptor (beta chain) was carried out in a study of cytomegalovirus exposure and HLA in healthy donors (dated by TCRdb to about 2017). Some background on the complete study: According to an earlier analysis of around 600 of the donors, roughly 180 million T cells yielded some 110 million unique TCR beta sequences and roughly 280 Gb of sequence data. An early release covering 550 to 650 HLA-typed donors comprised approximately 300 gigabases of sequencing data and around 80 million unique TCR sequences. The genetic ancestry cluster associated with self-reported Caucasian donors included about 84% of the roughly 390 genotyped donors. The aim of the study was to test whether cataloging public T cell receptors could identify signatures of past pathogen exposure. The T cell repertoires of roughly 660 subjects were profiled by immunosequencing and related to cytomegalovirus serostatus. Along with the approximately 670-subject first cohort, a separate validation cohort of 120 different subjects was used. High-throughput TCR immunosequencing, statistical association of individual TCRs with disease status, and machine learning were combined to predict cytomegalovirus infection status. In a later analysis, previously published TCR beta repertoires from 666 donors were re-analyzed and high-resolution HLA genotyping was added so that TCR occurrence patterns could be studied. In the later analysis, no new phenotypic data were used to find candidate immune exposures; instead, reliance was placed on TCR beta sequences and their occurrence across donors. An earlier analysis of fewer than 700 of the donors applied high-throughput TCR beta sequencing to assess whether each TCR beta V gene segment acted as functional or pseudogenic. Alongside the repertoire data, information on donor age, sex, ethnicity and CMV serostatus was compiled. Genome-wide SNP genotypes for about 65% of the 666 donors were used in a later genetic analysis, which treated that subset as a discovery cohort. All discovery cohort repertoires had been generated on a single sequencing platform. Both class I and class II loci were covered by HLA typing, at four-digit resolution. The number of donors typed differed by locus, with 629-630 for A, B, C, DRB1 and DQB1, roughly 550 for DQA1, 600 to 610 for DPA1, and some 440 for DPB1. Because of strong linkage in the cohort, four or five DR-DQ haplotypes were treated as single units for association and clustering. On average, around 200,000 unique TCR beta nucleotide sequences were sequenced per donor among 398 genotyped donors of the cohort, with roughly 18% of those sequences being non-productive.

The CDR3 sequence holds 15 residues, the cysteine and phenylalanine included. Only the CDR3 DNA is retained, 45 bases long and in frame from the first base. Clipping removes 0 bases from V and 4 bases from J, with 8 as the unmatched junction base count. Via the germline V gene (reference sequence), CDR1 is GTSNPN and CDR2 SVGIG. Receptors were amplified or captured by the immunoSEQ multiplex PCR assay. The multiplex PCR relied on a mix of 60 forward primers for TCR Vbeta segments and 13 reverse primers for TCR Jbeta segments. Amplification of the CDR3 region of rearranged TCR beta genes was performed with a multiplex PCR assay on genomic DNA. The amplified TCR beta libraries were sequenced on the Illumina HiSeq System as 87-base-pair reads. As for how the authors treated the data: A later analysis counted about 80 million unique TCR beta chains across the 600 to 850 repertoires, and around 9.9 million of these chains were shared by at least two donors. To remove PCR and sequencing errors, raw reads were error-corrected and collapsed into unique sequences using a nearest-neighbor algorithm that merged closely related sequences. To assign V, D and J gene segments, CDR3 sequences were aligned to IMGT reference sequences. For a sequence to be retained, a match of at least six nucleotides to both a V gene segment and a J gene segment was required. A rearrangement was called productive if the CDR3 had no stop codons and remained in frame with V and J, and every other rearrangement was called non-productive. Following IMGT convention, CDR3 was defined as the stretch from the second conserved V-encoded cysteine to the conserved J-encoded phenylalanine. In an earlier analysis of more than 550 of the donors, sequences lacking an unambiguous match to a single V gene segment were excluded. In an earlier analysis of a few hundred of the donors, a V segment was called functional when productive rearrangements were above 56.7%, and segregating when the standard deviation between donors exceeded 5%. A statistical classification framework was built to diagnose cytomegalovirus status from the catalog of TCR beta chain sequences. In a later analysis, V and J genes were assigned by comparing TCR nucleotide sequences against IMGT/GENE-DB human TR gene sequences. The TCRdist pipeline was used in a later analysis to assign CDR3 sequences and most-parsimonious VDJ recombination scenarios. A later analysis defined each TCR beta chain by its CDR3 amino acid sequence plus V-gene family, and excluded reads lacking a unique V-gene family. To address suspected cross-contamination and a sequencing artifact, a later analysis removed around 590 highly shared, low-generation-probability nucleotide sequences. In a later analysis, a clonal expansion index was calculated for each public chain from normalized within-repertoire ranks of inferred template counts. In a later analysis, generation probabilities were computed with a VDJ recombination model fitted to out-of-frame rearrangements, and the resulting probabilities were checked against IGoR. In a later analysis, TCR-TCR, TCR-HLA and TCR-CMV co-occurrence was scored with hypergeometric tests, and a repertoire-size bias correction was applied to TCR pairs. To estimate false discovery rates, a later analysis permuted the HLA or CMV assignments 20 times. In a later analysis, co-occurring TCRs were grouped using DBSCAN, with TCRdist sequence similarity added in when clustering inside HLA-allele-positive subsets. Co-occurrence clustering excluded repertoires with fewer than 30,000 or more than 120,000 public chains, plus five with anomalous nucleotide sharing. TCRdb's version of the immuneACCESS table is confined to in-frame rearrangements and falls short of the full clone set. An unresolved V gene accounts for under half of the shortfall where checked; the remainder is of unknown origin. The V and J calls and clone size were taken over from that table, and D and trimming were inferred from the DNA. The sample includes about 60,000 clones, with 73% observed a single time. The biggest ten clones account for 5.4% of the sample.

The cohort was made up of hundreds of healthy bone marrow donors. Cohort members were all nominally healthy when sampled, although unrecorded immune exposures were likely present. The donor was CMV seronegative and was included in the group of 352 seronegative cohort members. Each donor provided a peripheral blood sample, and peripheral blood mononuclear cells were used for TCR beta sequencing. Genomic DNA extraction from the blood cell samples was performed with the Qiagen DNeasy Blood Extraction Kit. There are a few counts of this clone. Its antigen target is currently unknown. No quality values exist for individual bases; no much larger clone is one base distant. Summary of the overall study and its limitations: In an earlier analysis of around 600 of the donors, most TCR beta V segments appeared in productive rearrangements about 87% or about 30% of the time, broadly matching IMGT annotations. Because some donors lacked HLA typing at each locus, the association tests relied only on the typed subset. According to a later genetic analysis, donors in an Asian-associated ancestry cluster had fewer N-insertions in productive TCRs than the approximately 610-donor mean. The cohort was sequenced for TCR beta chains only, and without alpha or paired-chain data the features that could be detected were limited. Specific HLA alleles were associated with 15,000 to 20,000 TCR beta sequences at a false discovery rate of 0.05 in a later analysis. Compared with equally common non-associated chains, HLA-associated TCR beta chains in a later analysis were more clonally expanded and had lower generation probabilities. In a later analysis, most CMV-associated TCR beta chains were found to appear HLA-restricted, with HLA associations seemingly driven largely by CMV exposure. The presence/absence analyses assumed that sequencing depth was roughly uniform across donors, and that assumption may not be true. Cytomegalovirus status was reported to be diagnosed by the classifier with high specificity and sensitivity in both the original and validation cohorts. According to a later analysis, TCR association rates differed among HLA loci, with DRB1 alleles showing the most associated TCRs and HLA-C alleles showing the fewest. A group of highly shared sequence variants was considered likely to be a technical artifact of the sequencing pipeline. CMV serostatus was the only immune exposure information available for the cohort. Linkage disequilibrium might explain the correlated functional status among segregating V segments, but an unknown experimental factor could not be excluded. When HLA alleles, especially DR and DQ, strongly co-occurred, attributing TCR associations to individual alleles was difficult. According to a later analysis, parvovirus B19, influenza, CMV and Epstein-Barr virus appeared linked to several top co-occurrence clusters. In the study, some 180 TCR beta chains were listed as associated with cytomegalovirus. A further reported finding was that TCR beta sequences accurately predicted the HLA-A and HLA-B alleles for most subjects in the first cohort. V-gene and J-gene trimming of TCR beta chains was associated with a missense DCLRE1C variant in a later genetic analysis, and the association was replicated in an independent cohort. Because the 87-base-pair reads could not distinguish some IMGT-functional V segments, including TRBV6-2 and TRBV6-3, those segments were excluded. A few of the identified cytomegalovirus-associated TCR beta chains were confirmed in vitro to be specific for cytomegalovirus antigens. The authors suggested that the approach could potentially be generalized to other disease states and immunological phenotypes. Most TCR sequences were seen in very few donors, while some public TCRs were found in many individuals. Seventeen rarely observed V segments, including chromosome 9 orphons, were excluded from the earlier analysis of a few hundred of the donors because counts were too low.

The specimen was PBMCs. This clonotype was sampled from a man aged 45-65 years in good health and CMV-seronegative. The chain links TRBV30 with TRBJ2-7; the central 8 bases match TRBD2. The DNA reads TGTGCCTGGAGTGTCACATCCGGGACTAGATACGAGCAGTACTTC. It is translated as CAWSVTSGTRYEQYF.